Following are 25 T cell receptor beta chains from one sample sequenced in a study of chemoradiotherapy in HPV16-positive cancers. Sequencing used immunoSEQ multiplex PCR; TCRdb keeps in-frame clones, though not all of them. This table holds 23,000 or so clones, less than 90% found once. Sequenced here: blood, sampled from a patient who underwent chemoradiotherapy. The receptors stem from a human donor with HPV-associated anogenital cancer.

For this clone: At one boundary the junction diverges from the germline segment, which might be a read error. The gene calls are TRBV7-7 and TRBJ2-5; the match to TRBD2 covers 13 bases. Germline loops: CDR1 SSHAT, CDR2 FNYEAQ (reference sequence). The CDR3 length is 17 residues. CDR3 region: CASSLVGLAGVGETQYF. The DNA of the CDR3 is TGTGCTAGCAGCTTAGTCGGACTAGCGGGAGTCGGAGAGACCCAGTACTTC.

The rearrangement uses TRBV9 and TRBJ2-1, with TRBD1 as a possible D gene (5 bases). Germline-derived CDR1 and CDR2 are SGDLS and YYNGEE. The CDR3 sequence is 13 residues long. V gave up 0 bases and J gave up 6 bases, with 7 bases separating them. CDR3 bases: TGTGCCAGCAGCGTAGTAGACAGCAATGAGCAGTTCTTC. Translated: CASSVVDSNEQFF.

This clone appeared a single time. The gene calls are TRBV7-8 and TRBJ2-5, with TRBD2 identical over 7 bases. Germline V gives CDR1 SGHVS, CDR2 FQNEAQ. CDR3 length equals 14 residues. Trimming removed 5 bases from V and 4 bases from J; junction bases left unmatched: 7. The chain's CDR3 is CASSLSGIGETQYF. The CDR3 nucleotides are TGTGCCAGCAGCCTGAGCGGGATCGGAGAGACCCAGTACTTC. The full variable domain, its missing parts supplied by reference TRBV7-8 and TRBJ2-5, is GAGVSQSPRYKVAKRGQDVALRCDPISGHVSLFWYQQALGQGPEFLTYFQNEAQLDKSGLPSDRFFAERPEGSVSTLKIQRTQQEDSAVYLCASSLSGIGETQYFGPGTRLLVL.

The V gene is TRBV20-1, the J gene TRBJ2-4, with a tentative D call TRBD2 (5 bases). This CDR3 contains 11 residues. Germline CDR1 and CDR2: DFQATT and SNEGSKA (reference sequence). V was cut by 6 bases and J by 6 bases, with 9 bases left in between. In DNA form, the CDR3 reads TGCAGTGCCGTTCGGGGAAACATTCAGTACTTC. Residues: CSAVRGNIQYF.

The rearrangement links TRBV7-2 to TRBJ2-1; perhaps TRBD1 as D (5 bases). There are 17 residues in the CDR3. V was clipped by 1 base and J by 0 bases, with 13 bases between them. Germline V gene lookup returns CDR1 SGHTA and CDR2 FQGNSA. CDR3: CASSLVYAQDSYNEQFF. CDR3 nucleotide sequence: TGTGCCAGCAGCTTAGTCTACGCACAGGACTCCTACAATGAGCAGTTCTTC.

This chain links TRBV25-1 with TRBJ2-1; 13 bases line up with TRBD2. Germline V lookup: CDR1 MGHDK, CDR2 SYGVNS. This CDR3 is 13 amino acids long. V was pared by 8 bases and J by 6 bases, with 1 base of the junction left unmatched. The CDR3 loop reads CASGLAGVNEQFF. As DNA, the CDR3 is TGTGCCAGCGGACTAGCGGGAGTCAATGAGCAGTTCTTC.

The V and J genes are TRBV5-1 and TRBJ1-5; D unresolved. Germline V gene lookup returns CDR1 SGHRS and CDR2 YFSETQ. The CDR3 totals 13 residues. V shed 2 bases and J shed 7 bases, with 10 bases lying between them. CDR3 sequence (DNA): TGCGCCAGCAGCTTAGGGAAAGGCCAGCCCCAGCATTTT. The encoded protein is CASSLGKGQPQHF.

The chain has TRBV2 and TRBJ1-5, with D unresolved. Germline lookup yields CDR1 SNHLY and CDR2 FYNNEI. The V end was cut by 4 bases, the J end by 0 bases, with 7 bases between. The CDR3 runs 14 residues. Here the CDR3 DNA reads TGTGCCAGCAGTGGGGTCTATAGCAATCAGCCCCAGCATTTT. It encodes CASSGVYSNQPQHF.

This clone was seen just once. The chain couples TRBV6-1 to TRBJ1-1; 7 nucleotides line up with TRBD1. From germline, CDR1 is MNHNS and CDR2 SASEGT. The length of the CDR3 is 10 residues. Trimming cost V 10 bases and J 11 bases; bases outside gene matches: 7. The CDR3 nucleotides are TGTGCCACCGGAGACAGGGATGCTTTCTTT. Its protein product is CATGDRDAFF.

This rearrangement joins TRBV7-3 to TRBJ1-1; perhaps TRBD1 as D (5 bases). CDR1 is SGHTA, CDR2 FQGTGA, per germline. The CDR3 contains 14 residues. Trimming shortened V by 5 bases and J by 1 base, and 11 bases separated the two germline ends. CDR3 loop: CASSRGQRNTEAFF. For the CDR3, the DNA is TGTGCCAGCAGCCGTGGACAAAGGAACACTGAAGCTTTCTTT.

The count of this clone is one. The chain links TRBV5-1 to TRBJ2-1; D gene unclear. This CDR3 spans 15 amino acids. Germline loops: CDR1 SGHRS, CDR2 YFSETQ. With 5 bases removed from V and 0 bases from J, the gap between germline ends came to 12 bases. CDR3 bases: TGCGCCAGCAGTCCTGACGTGGGCTCCTACAATGAGCAGTTCTTC. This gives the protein CASSPDVGSYNEQFF.

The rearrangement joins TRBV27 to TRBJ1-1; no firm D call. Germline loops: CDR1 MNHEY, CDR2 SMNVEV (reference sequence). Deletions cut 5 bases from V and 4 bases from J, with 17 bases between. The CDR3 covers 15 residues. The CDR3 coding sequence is TGTGCCAGCAGTCCCTCGTTTGCCACGGGCACTGAAGCTTTCTTT. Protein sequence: CASSPSFATGTEAFF.

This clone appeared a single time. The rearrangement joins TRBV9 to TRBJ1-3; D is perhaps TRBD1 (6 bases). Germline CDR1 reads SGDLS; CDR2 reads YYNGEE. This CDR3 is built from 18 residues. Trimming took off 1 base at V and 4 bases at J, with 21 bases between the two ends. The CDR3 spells CASSVTGGYSIDGNTIYF. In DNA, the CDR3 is TGTGCCAGCAGCGTAACGGGGGGCTACTCGATCGACGGAAACACCATATATTTT.

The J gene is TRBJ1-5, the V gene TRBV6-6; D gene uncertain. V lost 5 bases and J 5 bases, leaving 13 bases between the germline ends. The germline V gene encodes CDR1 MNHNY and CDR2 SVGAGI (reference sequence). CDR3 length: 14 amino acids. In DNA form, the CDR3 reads TGTGCCAGCAGTAGGAGCCTCACCGATCAGCCCCAGCATTTT. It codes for CASSRSLTDQPQHF.

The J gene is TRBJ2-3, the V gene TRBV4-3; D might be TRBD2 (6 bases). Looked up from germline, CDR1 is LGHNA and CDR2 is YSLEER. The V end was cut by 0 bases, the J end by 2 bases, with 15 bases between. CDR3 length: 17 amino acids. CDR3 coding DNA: TGCGCCAGCAGCCAAGAGAAGGCGGGCGGGGCCACAGATACGCAGTATTTT. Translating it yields CASSQEKAGGATDTQYF.

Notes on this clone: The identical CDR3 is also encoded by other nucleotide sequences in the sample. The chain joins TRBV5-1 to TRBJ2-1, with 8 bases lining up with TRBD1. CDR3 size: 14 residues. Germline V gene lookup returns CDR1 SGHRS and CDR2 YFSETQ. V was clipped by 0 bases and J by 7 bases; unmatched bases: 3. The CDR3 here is CASSLEQGENEQFF. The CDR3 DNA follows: TGCGCCAGCAGCTTGGAACAGGGGGAAAATGAGCAGTTCTTC.

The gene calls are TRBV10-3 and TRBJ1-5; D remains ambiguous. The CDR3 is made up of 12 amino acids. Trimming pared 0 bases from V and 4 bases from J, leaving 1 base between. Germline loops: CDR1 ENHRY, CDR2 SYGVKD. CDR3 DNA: TGTGCCATCAGTGAGTCGAATCAGCCCCAGCATTTT. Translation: CAISESNQPQHF.

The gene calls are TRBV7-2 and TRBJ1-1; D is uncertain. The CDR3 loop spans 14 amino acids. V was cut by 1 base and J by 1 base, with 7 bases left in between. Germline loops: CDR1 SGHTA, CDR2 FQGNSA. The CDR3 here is CASSLVTSNTEAFF. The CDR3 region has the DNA TGTGCCAGCAGCTTAGTGACGTCGAACACTGAAGCTTTCTTT.

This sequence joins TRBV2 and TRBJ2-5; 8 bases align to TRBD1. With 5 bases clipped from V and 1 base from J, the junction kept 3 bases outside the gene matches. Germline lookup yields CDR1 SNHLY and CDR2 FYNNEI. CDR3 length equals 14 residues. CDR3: CASSLQGVQETQYF. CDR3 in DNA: TGTGCCAGCAGTTTACAGGGGGTCCAAGAGACCCAGTACTTC.

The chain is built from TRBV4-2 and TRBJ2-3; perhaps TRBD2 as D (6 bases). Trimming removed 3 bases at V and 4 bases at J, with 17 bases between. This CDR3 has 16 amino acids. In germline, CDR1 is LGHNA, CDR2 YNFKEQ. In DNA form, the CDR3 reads TGTGCCAGCAGCCAGATAGCGGCAGGAGGACCAGATACGCAGTATTTT. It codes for CASSQIAAGGPDTQYF.

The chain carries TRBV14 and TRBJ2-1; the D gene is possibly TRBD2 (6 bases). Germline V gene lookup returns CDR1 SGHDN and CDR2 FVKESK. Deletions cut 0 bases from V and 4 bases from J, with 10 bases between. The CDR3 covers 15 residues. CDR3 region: CASSQDSGTYNEQFF. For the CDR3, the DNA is TGTGCCAGCAGCCAAGATTCTGGGACTTACAATGAGCAGTTCTTC.

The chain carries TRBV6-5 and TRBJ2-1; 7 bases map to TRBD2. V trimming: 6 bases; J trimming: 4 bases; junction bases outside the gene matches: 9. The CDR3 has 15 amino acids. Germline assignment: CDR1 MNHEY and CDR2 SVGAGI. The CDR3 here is CASSRVAGGYNEQFF. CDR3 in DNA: TGTGCCAGCAGCCGAGTAGCGGGTGGGTACAATGAGCAGTTCTTC.

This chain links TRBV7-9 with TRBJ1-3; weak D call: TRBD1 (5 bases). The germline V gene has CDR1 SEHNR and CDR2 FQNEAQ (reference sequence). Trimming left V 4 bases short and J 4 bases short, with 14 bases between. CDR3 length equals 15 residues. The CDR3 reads CASSYRDSGGNTIYF. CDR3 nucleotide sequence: TGTGCCAGCAGCTATCGGGACTCTGGGGGAAACACCATATATTTT.

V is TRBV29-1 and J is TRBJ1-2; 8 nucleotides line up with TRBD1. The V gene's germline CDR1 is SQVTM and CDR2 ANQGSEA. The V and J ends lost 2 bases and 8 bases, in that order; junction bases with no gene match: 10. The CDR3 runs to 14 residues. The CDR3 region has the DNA TGCAGCGTTGAATCTGGACAGGGTGTTCGCGGCTACACCTTC. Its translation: CSVESGQGVRGYTF.

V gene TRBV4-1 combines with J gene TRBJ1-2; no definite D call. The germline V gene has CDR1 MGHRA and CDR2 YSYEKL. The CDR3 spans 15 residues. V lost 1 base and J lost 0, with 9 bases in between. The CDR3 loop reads CASSQGYGANYGYTF. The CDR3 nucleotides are TGCGCCAGCAGCCAAGGTTACGGTGCTAACTATGGCTACACCTTC.